The 19 T cell receptor beta chains below all came from one sample that was sequenced in a study of T cell clones after liver transplantation. The assay was immunoSEQ multiplex PCR, and TCRdb's table has in-frame clones only and misses some. The table shows some 9,000 clones, with over 75% occurring only once. The sample consisted of CD8+ T cells from blood, taken before liver transplant. The receptor set was obtained from a human donor who received a liver transplant.

V and J are TRBV30 and TRBJ1-2; the D gene is possibly TRBD1 (6 bases). Germline assignment: CDR1 GTSNPN and CDR2 SVGIG (reference sequence). The CDR3 totals 12 residues. Trimming pared 2 bases from V and 9 bases from J, leaving 13 bases between. The CDR3 sequence is CAWSPLGASYTF. CDR3 in DNA: TGTGCCTGGAGTCCCCTGGGGGCGAGCTACACCTTC.

This chain connects TRBV13 to TRBJ1-3; D remains ambiguous. The germline V and J ends were trimmed by 0 bases and 0 bases, with 6 bases remaining between them. Looked up from germline, CDR1 is PRHDT and CDR2 is FYEKMQ (reference sequence). The CDR3 loop spans 15 amino acids. CDR3 sequence reads: CASSLGQHSGNTIYF. DNA for the CDR3: TGTGCCAGCAGCTTAGGACAGCACTCTGGAAACACCATATATTTT.

The J gene is TRBJ1-2, the V gene TRBV19, with 9 nucleotides matching TRBD1. Germline CDR1 is LNHDA and CDR2 is SQIVND (reference sequence). The V and J ends lost 3 bases and 6 bases, in that order; junction bases with no gene match: 5. The CDR3 totals 14 residues. As DNA, the CDR3 is TGTGCCAGTAGTATCGGGACAGGGTGGGATGGCTACACCTTC. Protein sequence: CASSIGTGWDGYTF.

The chain recombines TRBV9 with TRBJ2-7, with D perhaps matching TRBD2 (5 bases). With 0 bases removed from V and 3 bases from J, the gap between germline ends came to 10 bases. Germline V gene sequence: CDR1 SGDLS, CDR2 YYNGEE. The CDR3 covers 14 residues. The CDR3 protein is CASSVGDSVYEQYF. CDR3 DNA: TGTGCCAGCAGCGTAGGGGATAGCGTCTACGAGCAGTACTTC.

The J gene is TRBJ2-7, the V gene TRBV7-7; the match to TRBD1 covers 7 bases. Trimming cost V 1 base and J 3 bases; bases outside gene matches: 6. CDR3 size: 15 residues. Germline V gene lookup returns CDR1 SSHAT and CDR2 FNYEAQ (reference sequence). CDR3 sequence: CASSLGYRGSYEQYF. For the CDR3, the DNA is TGTGCCAGCAGCTTAGGGTACAGGGGTAGCTACGAGCAGTACTTC.

J is TRBJ2-1 and V is TRBV4-3, with D unresolved. The CDR3 is made up of 15 amino acids. The germline V and J ends were trimmed by 1 base and 0 bases, with 7 bases remaining between them. Germline V gene data show CDR1 as LGHNA and CDR2 as YSLEER. This chain's CDR3 is CASSQGRSSYNEQFF. Here the CDR3 DNA reads TGCGCCAGCAGCCAAGGACGTAGCTCCTACAATGAGCAGTTCTTC.

A single count supports this clone. The chain has TRBV4-2 and TRBJ1-5, with 9 bases that match TRBD1. Germline lookup yields CDR1 LGHNA and CDR2 YNFKEQ. This CDR3 contains 15 residues. V dropped 4 bases and J dropped 4; count of bases not matched to a gene: 5. CDR3 nucleotide sequence: TGTGCCAGCAGCCGGACCGGGACAGGGAATCAGCCCCAGCATTTT. Translating gives CASSRTGTGNQPQHF.

This CDR3 reads CSVYRGSSYNEQFF. CDR3 bases: TGCAGCGTTTACAGGGGTAGCTCCTACAATGAGCAGTTCTTC. The J gene is TRBJ2-1, the V gene TRBV29-1; 7 bases are a match to TRBD1. V lost 5 bases, J lost 0 bases, and 4 bases stayed unmatched. CDR3 length: 14 residues. Per the germline V gene, CDR1 is SQVTM and CDR2 is ANQGSEA.

The chain uses TRBV11-3 and TRBJ1-1; D ambiguous. V shed 4 bases and J shed 0 bases, with 6 bases lying between them. This CDR3 has 13 residues. CDR1 is SGHNT, CDR2 YENEEA, per germline. The CDR3 coding sequence is TGTGCCAGCAGCTCCTACATGAACACTGAAGCTTTCTTT. The encoded protein is CASSSYMNTEAFF.

The chain joins TRBV4-1 to TRBJ2-1; maybe TRBD1 (5 bases). Deletions cut 1 base from V and 10 bases from J, with 8 bases between. Looked up from germline, CDR1 is MGHRA and CDR2 is YSYEKL. CDR3 length equals 12 residues. The CDR3 is CASSQAWTEQFF. The CDR3 DNA is TGCGCCAGCAGCCAAGCATGGACAGAGCAGTTCTTC.

The genes are TRBV7-2 and TRBJ2-7; 7 nucleotides line up with TRBD2. This CDR3 contains 14 residues. The germline gives CDR1 SGHTA, CDR2 FQGNSA. V shed 5 bases, J shed 2 bases, and the junction held 6 bases outside the gene matches. The CDR3 sequence is CASSPWGGTYEQYF. As DNA, the CDR3 is TGTGCCAGCAGCCCTTGGGGGGGAACCTACGAGCAGTACTTC.

The chain combines TRBV5-1 with TRBJ2-1; 10 bases are a match to TRBD1. The CDR3 sequence is 14 residues long. The germline CDR1 and CDR2 sequences are SGHRS and YFSETQ. Trimming at V came to 3 bases and at J to 8 bases, leaving 5 bases not matched to a gene. DNA of the CDR3: TGCGCCAGCAGCTACGGGACAGGGGCCGATGAGCAGTTCTTC. It encodes CASSYGTGADEQFF.

The genes are TRBV6-1 and TRBJ1-1; possible D gene TRBD1, 6 bases. The V and J ends lost 1 base and 7 bases respectively, with 16 bases between them. The CDR3 spans 15 residues. Germline V gene data show CDR1 as MNHNS and CDR2 as SASEGT. The CDR3 region is CASSEEGGNNDEAFF. As DNA, the CDR3 is TGTGCCAGCAGTGAAGAGGGGGGGAACAATGATGAAGCTTTCTTT.

V gene TRBV19 combines with J gene TRBJ1-1; maybe TRBD1 (5 bases). The germline CDR1 and CDR2 sequences are LNHDA and SQIVND (reference sequence). The V and J ends lost 5 bases and 5 bases respectively, with 9 bases between them. CDR3 length: 12 residues. The CDR3: CASSQQVTEAFF. CDR3 sequence (DNA): TGTGCCAGTAGTCAACAGGTGACTGAAGCTTTCTTT.

This clone appeared a few times. The chain uses TRBV5-4 and TRBJ1-2; 9 nucleotides agree with TRBD1. The V segment lost 1 base and the J segment 4 bases; nucleotides outside the gene matches: 5. In germline, CDR1 is SGHNT, CDR2 YYREEE (reference sequence). This CDR3 spans 15 amino acids. CDR3 amino acids: CASSLSRDRVYGYTF. The DNA for the CDR3 is TGTGCCAGCAGCTTGAGTAGGGACAGGGTCTATGGCTACACCTTC. The complete variable domain, with remaining parts taken from reference TRBV5-4 and TRBJ1-2, reads ETGVTQSPTHLIKTRGQQVTLRCSSQSGHNTVSWYQQALGQGPQFIFQYYREEENGRGNFPPRFSGLQFPNYSSELNVNALELDDSALYLCASSLSRDRVYGYTFGSGTRLTVV.

The rearrangement uses TRBV18 and TRBJ2-5; D gene ambiguous. Trimming took 0 bases from V and 3 from J, leaving 2 bases between them. CDR3 length: 12 residues. Germline-derived CDR1 and CDR2 are KGHSH and LQKENI. CDR3: CASSPPKETQYF. The CDR3 DNA sequence: TGTGCCAGCTCACCACCGAAAGAGACCCAGTACTTC.

This chain uses TRBV5-4 with TRBJ2-7; D gene uncertain. Germline assignment: CDR1 SGHNT and CDR2 YYREEE (reference sequence). This CDR3 region has 13 residues. The germline V and J ends were trimmed by 0 bases and 6 bases, with 10 bases remaining between them. For the CDR3, the DNA is TGTGCCAGCAGCTTGGCGGAGCCCATCGAGCAGTACTTC. Protein: CASSLAEPIEQYF.

CDR3 sequence: CASLGRGRNTGELFF. The CDR3 DNA sequence: TGTGCCAGCCTTGGAAGGGGACGGAACACCGGGGAGCTGTTTTTT. The genes are TRBV28 and TRBJ2-2; D may correspond to TRBD1 or TRBD2 (5 bases each). Per the germline V gene, CDR1 is MDHEN and CDR2 is SYDVKM. This CDR3 has 15 amino acids. Trimming removed 8 bases at V and 1 base at J, with 14 bases between. Full variable domain (outside the CDR3, taken from reference TRBV28 and TRBJ2-2): DVKVTQSSRYLVKRTGEKVFLECVQDMDHENMFWYRQDPGLGLRLIYFSYDVKMKEKGDIPEGYSVSREKKERFSLILESASTNQTSMYLCASLGRGRNTGELFFGEGSRLTVL.

This chain joins TRBV2 and TRBJ1-2; D unresolved. V lost 8 bases to trimming and J lost 9 bases, with 13 bases between them. Germline V CDR1 and CDR2: SNHLY, FYNNEI. CDR3 length equals 11 residues. The CDR3 DNA sequence: TGTGCCAGCCTTTGGGCCGGTCGCTACACCTTC. Its protein product is CASLWAGRYTF. The variable domain in full, with the rest retrieved from reference TRBV2 and TRBJ1-2, is EPEVTQTPSHQVTQMGQEVILRCVPISNHLYFYWYRQILGQKVEFLVSFYNNEISEKSEIFDDQFSVERPDGSNFTLKIRSTKLEDSAMYFCASLWAGRYTFGSGTRLTVV.